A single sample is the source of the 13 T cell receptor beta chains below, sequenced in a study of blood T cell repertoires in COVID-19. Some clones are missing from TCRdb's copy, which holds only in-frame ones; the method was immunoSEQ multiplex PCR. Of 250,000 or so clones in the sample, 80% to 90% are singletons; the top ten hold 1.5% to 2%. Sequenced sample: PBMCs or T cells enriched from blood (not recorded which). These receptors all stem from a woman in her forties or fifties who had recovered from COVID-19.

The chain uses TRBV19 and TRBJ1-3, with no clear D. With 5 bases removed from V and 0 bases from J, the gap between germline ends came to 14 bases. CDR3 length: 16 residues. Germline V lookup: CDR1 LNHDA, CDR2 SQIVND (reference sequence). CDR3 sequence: CASSPPRGFSGNTIYF. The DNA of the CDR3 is TGTGCCAGTAGTCCGCCCCGCGGTTTCTCTGGAAACACCATATATTTT. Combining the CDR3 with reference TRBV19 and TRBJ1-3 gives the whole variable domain DGGITQSPKYLFRKEGQNVTLSCEQNLNHDAMYWYRQDPGQGLRLIYYSQIVNDFQKGDIAEGYSVSREKKESFPLTVTSAQKNPTAFYLCASSPPRGFSGNTIYFGEGSWLTVV.

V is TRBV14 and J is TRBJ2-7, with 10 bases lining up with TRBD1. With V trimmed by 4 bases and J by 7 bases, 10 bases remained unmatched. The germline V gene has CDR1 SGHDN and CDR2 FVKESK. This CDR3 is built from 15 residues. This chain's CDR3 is CASSLGQGLKGEQYF. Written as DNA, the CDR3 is TGTGCCAGCAGCCTGGGACAGGGGCTTAAAGGAGAGCAGTACTTC. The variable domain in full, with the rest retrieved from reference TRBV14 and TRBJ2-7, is EAGVTQFPSHSVIEKGQTVTLRCDPISGHDNLYWYRRVMGKEIKFLLHFVKESKQDESGMPNNRFLAERTGGTYSTLKVQPAELEDSGVYFCASSLGQGLKGEQYFGPGTRLTVT.

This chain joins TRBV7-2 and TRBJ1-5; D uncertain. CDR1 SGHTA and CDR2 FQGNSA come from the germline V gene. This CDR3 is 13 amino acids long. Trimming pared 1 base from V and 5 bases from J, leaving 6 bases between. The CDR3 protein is CASSLDTDQPQHF. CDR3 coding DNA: TGTGCCAGCAGCTTAGACACAGATCAGCCCCAGCATTTT.

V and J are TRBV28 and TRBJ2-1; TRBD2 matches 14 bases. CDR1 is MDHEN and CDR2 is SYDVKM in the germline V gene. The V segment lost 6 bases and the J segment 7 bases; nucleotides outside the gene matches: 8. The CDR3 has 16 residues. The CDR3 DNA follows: TGTGCCAGCAGGGGACTAGCGGGAGATCTGGGGAATGAGCAGTTCTTC. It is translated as CASRGLAGDLGNEQFF.

The CDR3 DNA reads TGTGCCAGTAGCCGACAGGGTAACACCGGGGAGCTGTTTTTT. This codes for CASSRQGNTGELFF. The chain employs TRBV19 and TRBJ2-2, with 7 bases aligning to TRBD1. V was pared by 6 bases and J by 2 bases, with 3 bases of the junction left unmatched. The CDR3 spans 14 residues. Germline CDR1 is LNHDA and CDR2 is SQIVND (reference sequence).

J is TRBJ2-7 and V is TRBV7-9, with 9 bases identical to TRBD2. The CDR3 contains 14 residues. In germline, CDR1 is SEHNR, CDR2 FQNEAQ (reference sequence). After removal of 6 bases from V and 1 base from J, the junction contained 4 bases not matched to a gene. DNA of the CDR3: TGTGCCAGCAGGACTAGCGGAGAGTCCTACGAGCAGTACTTC. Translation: CASRTSGESYEQYF.

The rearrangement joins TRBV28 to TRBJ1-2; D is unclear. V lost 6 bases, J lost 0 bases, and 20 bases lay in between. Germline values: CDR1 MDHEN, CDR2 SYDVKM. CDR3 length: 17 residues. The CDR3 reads CASSPAYDGGANYGYTF. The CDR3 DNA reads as TGTGCCAGCAGCCCAGCGTACGACGGAGGCGCTAACTATGGCTACACCTTC.

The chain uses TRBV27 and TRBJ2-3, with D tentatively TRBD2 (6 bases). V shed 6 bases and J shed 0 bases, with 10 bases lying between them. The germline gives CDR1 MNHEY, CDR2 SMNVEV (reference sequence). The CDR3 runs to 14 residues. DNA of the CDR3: TGTGCCAGCAGCTTGGGGGGAAGCACAGATACGCAGTATTTT. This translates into CASSLGGSTDTQYF.

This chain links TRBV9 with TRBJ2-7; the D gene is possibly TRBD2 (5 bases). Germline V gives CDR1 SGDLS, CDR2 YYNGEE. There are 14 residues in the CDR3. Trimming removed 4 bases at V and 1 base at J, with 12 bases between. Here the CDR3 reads CASSPWTHSYEQYF. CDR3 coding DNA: TGTGCCAGCAGCCCTTGGACTCATTCCTACGAGCAGTACTTC.

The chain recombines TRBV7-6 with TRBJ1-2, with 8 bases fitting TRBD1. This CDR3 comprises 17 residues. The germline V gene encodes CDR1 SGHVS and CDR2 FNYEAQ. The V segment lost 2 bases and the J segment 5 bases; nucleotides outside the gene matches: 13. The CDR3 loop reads CASSLFSRTGIRYGYTF. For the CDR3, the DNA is TGTGCCAGCAGCTTATTCTCAAGGACAGGGATTAGATATGGCTACACCTTC.

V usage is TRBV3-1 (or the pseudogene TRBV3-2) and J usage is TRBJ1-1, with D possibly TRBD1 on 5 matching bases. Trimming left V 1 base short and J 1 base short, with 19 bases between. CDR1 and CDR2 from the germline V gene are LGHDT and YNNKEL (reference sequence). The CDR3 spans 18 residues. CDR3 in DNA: TGTGCCAGCAGCCAAGGGGCCCAGGCCATGGGGCAGAACACTGAAGCTTTCTTT. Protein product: CASSQGAQAMGQNTEAFF.

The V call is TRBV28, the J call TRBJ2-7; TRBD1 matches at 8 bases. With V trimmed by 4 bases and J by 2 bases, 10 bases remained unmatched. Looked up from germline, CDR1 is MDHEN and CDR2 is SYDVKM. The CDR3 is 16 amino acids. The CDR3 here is CASSSGQAIWAYEQYF. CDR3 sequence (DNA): TGTGCCAGCAGTTCGGGACAGGCAATTTGGGCCTACGAGCAGTACTTC. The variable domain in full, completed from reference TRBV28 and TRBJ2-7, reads DVKVTQSSRYLVKRTGEKVFLECVQDMDHENMFWYRQDPGLGLRLIYFSYDVKMKEKGDIPEGYSVSREKKERFSLILESASTNQTSMYLCASSSGQAIWAYEQYFGPGTRLTVT.

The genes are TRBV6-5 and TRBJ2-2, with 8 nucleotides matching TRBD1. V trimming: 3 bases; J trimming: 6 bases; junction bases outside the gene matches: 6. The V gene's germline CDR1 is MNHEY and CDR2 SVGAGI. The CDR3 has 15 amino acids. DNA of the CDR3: TGTGCCAGCAGTTATGGACAGGGCGGAGCCGGGGAGCTGTTTTTT. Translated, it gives CASSYGQGGAGELFF.